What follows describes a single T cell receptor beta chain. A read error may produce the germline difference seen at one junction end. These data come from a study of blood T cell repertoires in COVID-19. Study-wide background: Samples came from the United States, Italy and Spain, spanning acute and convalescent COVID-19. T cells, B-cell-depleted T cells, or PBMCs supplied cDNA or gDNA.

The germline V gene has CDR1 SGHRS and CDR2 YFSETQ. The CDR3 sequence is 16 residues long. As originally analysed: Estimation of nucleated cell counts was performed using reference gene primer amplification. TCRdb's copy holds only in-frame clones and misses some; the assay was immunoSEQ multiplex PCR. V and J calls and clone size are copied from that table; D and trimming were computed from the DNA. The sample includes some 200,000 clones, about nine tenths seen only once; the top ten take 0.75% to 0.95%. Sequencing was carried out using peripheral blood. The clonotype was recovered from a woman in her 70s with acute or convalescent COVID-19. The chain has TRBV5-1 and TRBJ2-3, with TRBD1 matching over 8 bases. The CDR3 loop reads CASGLEFWTGSDTQYF. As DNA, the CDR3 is TGCGCCAGCGGCTTGGAATTTTGGACAGGGTCAGATACGCAGTATTTT.